What follows is one TCR beta chain and its context. This record belongs to a study of Ad26.COV2.S vaccination and SARS-CoV-2 variants. The sample's treatment: 15 to 20 received Ad26.COV2.S at low or high dose, single or two shots; about 5 received placebo; per-sample allocation not given. Sampling happened 63 days after the first vaccine or placebo injection. The CDR3 loop spans 10 amino acids. Germline V CDR1 and CDR2: LGHDT, YNNKEL (reference sequence). V lost 8 bases and J 8 bases, leaving 8 bases between the germline ends. Assay used: immunoSEQ multiplex PCR; TCRdb lists only in-frame clones, some missing. The profile shows 510,000 or so clones, around 85% of them singletons.

The sequenced sample was peripheral blood, obtained in a trial of Ad26.COV2.S vaccine versus placebo. The source is a person aged 18-65 years who received the Ad26.COV2.S COVID-19 vaccine or a placebo. V and J are TRBV3-1 (or the pseudogene TRBV3-2) and TRBJ2-3; D gene unclear. The CDR3 protein is CASGEGTQYF. Here the CDR3 DNA reads TGTGCCAGCGGCGAAGGTACGCAGTATTTT.